Listed below are T cell receptor beta chains from one sample, sequenced in a study of regulatory T cells in long-lasting Graves disease. TCRdb passed the multiplex PCR reads through MiXCR, listing each CDR3 protein once. The sample has 360,000 or so distinct CDR3 sequences; approximately 15% are singletons. Another study also made use of these data, one on T cells in Graves' hyperthyroidism and ophthalmopathy.

The starting material was peripheral blood mononuclear cells (PBMCs), obtained at new diagnosis, from a patient treated with antithyroid drugs. Receptors were obtained from a man aged 40-49 years with Graves disease. Each CDR3 is given with its conserved first and last residue. The D gene is left open where the match is weak. A row's size may be missing; if present it is once, few, many or a size class.

v_gene: TRBV7-2
j_gene: TRBJ2-7
abundance: many
d_gene: -
CDR3aa: CASSLRGQSSYEQYF
CDR3nt: TGTGCCAGCAGCTTACGCGGGCAGAGCTCCTACGAGCAGTACTTC

v_gene: TRBV28
j_gene: TRBJ1-5
abundance: many
d_gene: TRBD1
CDR3aa: CASQTGGGQPQHF
CDR3nt: TGTGCCAGCCAAACAGGGGGTGGACAGCCCCAGCATTTT

v_gene: TRBV5-1
j_gene: TRBJ2-7
abundance: -
d_gene: -
CDR3aa: CASSWDKPTYEQYF
CDR3nt: TGCGCCAGCAGCTGGGACAAACCGACCTACGAGCAGTACTTC

v_gene: TRBV2
j_gene: TRBJ2-5
abundance: many
d_gene: TRBD1
CDR3aa: CASSPGTGRLLGETQYF
CDR3nt: TGTGCCAGCAGTCCCGGGACAGGGCGCCTGTTGGGAGAGACCCAGTACTTC

v_gene: TRBV24-1
j_gene: TRBJ2-7
abundance: many
d_gene: -
CDR3aa: CATSDPKKHSYEQYF
CDR3nt: TGTGCCACCAGTGACCCGAAAAAGCACTCCTACGAGCAGTACTTC

v_gene: TRBV4-3
j_gene: TRBJ2-7
abundance: many
d_gene: -
CDR3aa: CASSLGREASYEQYF
CDR3nt: TGCGCCAGCAGCCTAGGCAGGGAGGCATCCTACGAGCAGTACTTC

v_gene: TRBV28
j_gene: TRBJ1-1
abundance: few
d_gene: -
CDR3aa: CASSPFDTLNTKAFF
CDR3nt: TGTGCCAGCAGTCCTTTTGACACCTTGAACACTAAAGCTTTCTTT

v_gene: TRBV2
j_gene: TRBJ2-6
abundance: -
d_gene: -
CDR3aa: CAGSEAVSGANVRTF
CDR3nt: TGTGCCGGCAGTGAAGCGGTCTCTGGGGCCAACGTCCGGACTTTC

v_gene: TRBV7-9
j_gene: TRBJ2-1
abundance: -
d_gene: TRBD2
CDR3aa: CASSPGLAGGAVFF
CDR3nt: TGTGCCAGCAGCCCGGGACTAGCGGGGGGGGCCGTGTTCTTC

v_gene: TRBV18
j_gene: TRBJ2-7
abundance: many
d_gene: -
CDR3aa: CASSLFPYEQYF
CDR3nt: TGTGCCAGCTCACTCTTCCCCTACGAGCAGTACTTC

v_gene: TRBV28
j_gene: TRBJ1-1
abundance: many
d_gene: -
CDR3aa: CASMESTEAFF
CDR3nt: TGTGCCAGCATGGAGAGCACTGAAGCTTTCTTT

v_gene: TRBV30
j_gene: TRBJ2-3
abundance: many
d_gene: -
CDR3aa: CAWSVRPPDTQYF
CDR3nt: TGTGCCTGGAGTGTACGTCCCCCAGATACGCAGTATTTT

v_gene: TRBV12-3/TRBV12-4
j_gene: TRBJ2-1
abundance: -
d_gene: TRBD1
CDR3aa: CASKRTGGAFGEQFF
CDR3nt: TGTGCCAGCAAGAGGACAGGGGGGGCCTTCGGTGAGCAGTTCTTC

v_gene: TRBV6-5
j_gene: TRBJ1-5
abundance: few
d_gene: TRBD1
CDR3aa: CASSYTTGVAQHF
CDR3nt: TGTGCCAGCAGTTACACCACAGGGGTGGCCCAGCATTTT

v_gene: TRBV10-3
j_gene: TRBJ2-7
abundance: many
d_gene: -
CDR3aa: CAISGNSPTYEQYF
CDR3nt: TGTGCCATCAGTGGAAACAGCCCGACCTACGAGCAGTACTTC

v_gene: TRBV25-1
j_gene: TRBJ2-5
abundance: many
d_gene: TRBD2
CDR3aa: CASKTRGRGTGETQYF
CDR3nt: TGTGCCAGCAAAACCCGAGGGAGGGGCACCGGGGAGACCCAGTACTTC

v_gene: TRBV2
j_gene: TRBJ2-7
abundance: many
d_gene: TRBD1
CDR3aa: CASNPGTGVYEQYF
CDR3nt: TGTGCCAGCAACCCGGGGACAGGGGTCTACGAGCAGTACTTC

v_gene: TRBV12-5
j_gene: TRBJ1-3
abundance: few
d_gene: -
CDR3aa: CASGVPRPQGNTIYF
CDR3nt: TGTGCTAGTGGTGTGCCCCGGCCCCAAGGAAACACCATATATTTT

v_gene: TRBV10-3
j_gene: TRBJ1-5
abundance: many
d_gene: -
CDR3aa: CATRGLRDQPQHF
CDR3nt: TGTGCCACGAGGGGACTCAGGGATCAGCCCCAGCATTTT

v_gene: TRBV27
j_gene: TRBJ2-1
abundance: many
d_gene: TRBD1
CDR3aa: CASSERDRGWNEQFF
CDR3nt: TGTGCCAGCAGCGAGAGGGACAGGGGGTGGAATGAGCAGTTCTTC

v_gene: TRBV20-1
j_gene: TRBJ1-4
abundance: many
d_gene: -
CDR3aa: CSASPVTYNEKLFF
CDR3nt: TGCAGTGCAAGCCCCGTGACCTATAATGAAAAACTGTTTTTT

v_gene: TRBV7-2
j_gene: TRBJ2-3
abundance: many
d_gene: -
CDR3aa: CASSDAGEHTDTQYF
CDR3nt: TGTGCCAGCAGCGACGCAGGGGAACACACAGATACGCAGTATTTT

v_gene: TRBV2
j_gene: TRBJ2-7
abundance: many
d_gene: TRBD1
CDR3aa: CASSLNDRESYEQYF
CDR3nt: TGTGCCAGCAGTTTAAACGACAGGGAATCCTACGAGCAGTACTTC

v_gene: TRBV7-9
j_gene: TRBJ1-3
abundance: few
d_gene: -
CDR3aa: CASSSITGSGNTIYF
CDR3nt: TGTGCCAGCAGCTCAATTACAGGATCTGGAAACACCATATATTTT

v_gene: TRBV6-9
j_gene: TRBJ2-1
abundance: -
d_gene: TRBD1
CDR3aa: CASSFNLGGEQFF
CDR3nt: TGTGCCAGCAGTTTCAATTTAGGGGGCGAGCAGTTCTTC

v_gene: TRBV7-2
j_gene: TRBJ2-1
abundance: many
d_gene: TRBD2
CDR3aa: CASSLVSSGVHEQFF
CDR3nt: TGTGCCAGCAGCTTAGTCTCCAGCGGGGTACATGAGCAGTTCTTC

v_gene: TRBV15
j_gene: TRBJ2-2
abundance: many
d_gene: TRBD1
CDR3aa: CATSRETGANTGELFF
CDR3nt: TGTGCCACCAGCAGAGAGACAGGGGCGAACACCGGGGAGCTGTTTTTT

v_gene: TRBV28
j_gene: TRBJ2-7
abundance: -
d_gene: -
CDR3aa: CAITPGQNYEQYF
CDR3nt: TGTGCCATTACACCGGGACAAAACTACGAGCAGTACTTC

v_gene: TRBV7-2
j_gene: TRBJ1-1
abundance: once
d_gene: TRBD1
CDR3aa: CASSLIWDSNEAFF
CDR3nt: TGTGCCAGCAGCTTAATATGGGACAGCAATGAAGCTTTCTTT

v_gene: TRBV18
j_gene: TRBJ2-7
abundance: -
d_gene: TRBD1
CDR3aa: CASSPQAGGGYEQYF
CDR3nt: TGTGCCAGCTCACCTCAGGCAGGGGGCGGCTACGAGCAGTACTTC

v_gene: TRBV9
j_gene: TRBJ2-5
abundance: -
d_gene: -
CDR3aa: CASSGIEGVGQETQYF
CDR3nt: TGTGCCAGCAGCGGGATAGAGGGGGTAGGGCAAGAGACCCAGTACTTC

v_gene: TRBV7-9
j_gene: TRBJ2-5
abundance: many
d_gene: TRBD1
CDR3aa: CASSQGQGEETQYF
CDR3nt: TGTGCCAGCAGCCAGGGTCAGGGGGAAGAGACCCAGTACTTC

v_gene: TRBV5-6
j_gene: TRBJ2-3
abundance: many
d_gene: -
CDR3aa: CASSFFSGITSTDTQYF
CDR3nt: TGTGCCAGCAGCTTCTTTAGCGGCATAACTAGCACAGATACGCAGTATTTT

v_gene: TRBV20-1
j_gene: TRBJ1-5
abundance: many
d_gene: -
CDR3aa: CSAREEGRTNQPQHF
CDR3nt: TGCAGTGCTAGAGAGGAAGGGAGGACTAATCAGCCCCAGCATTTT

v_gene: TRBV6-4
j_gene: TRBJ1-2
abundance: few
d_gene: -
CDR3aa: CASSDLDRFYGYTF
CDR3nt: TGTGCCAGCAGTGACTTGGACAGATTCTATGGCTACACCTTC

v_gene: TRBV9
j_gene: TRBJ1-2
abundance: -
d_gene: TRBD1
CDR3aa: CASSGPGTGVNYGYTF
CDR3nt: TGTGCCAGCAGCGGACCCGGGACAGGTGTAAACTATGGCTACACCTTC

v_gene: TRBV24-1
j_gene: TRBJ2-2
abundance: many
d_gene: -
CDR3aa: CATSDSRGTGELFF
CDR3nt: TGTGCCACCAGTGACAGCAGAGGCACCGGGGAGCTGTTTTTT

v_gene: TRBV5-1
j_gene: TRBJ2-7
abundance: many
d_gene: -
CDR3aa: CASSPTRWGLTYEQYF
CDR3nt: TGCGCCAGCAGCCCAACCCGTTGGGGGCTTACCTACGAGCAGTACTTC

v_gene: TRBV10-3
j_gene: TRBJ1-1
abundance: -
d_gene: -
CDR3aa: CAISDRMNTGAFF
CDR3nt: TGTGCCATCAGTGACAGAATGAACACTGGAGCTTTCTTT

v_gene: TRBV6-1
j_gene: TRBJ1-5
abundance: few
d_gene: -
CDR3aa: CASLLDLGQPQHF
CDR3nt: TGTGCCAGCCTATTAGACTTGGGTCAGCCCCAGCATTTT

v_gene: TRBV9
j_gene: TRBJ2-2
abundance: few
d_gene: -
CDR3aa: CASSGGIHTGELFF
CDR3nt: TGTGCCAGCAGCGGGGGGATCCACACCGGGGAGCTGTTTTTT

v_gene: TRBV11-3
j_gene: TRBJ1-1
abundance: many
d_gene: -
CDR3aa: CASSLDLMNTEAFF
CDR3nt: TGTGCCAGCAGCTTAGATCTGATGAACACTGAAGCTTTCTTT

v_gene: TRBV20-1
j_gene: TRBJ2-5
abundance: -
d_gene: -
CDR3aa: CSARDILANYQETQYF
CDR3nt: TGCAGTGCTAGAGATATTCTAGCCAATTACCAAGAGACCCAGTACTTC

v_gene: TRBV15
j_gene: TRBJ1-5
abundance: few
d_gene: -
CDR3aa: CATSRDPDQPQHF
CDR3nt: TGTGCCACCAGCAGAGATCCAGATCAGCCCCAGCATTTT

v_gene: TRBV28
j_gene: TRBJ1-2
abundance: few
d_gene: -
CDR3aa: CASRPDIYGYTF
CDR3nt: TGTGCCAGCAGACCCGACATCTATGGCTACACCTTC

v_gene: TRBV5-1
j_gene: TRBJ1-1
abundance: -
d_gene: -
CDR3aa: CASSQSGGPNTEAFF
CDR3nt: TGCGCCAGCAGTCAATCGGGGGGACCGAACACTGAAGCTTTCTTT

v_gene: TRBV12-3/TRBV12-4
j_gene: TRBJ2-5
abundance: many
d_gene: -
CDR3aa: CASTIGETQYF
CDR3nt: TGTGCCAGCACCATAGGGGAGACCCAGTACTTC

v_gene: TRBV7-9
j_gene: TRBJ1-1
abundance: many
d_gene: -
CDR3aa: CASSLVQGASTEAFF
CDR3nt: TGTGCCAGCAGCTTGGTACAGGGAGCAAGCACTGAAGCTTTCTTT

v_gene: TRBV28
j_gene: TRBJ1-5
abundance: many
d_gene: -
CDR3aa: CASSPAGALWRSNRPQHF
CDR3nt: TGTGCCAGCAGTCCCGCAGGGGCTCTATGGAGGAGCAATCGGCCCCAGCATTTT

v_gene: TRBV28
j_gene: TRBJ2-4
abundance: -
d_gene: TRBD1
CDR3aa: CASTEGQDLAKNIQYF
CDR3nt: TGTGCCAGCACCGAGGGACAGGACCTAGCCAAAAACATTCAGTACTTC

v_gene: TRBV5-1
j_gene: TRBJ1-1
abundance: many
d_gene: TRBD1
CDR3aa: CASSLQGQENTEAFF
CDR3nt: TGCGCCAGCAGCCTACAAGGACAGGAAAACACTGAAGCTTTCTTT

v_gene: TRBV20-1
j_gene: TRBJ2-3
abundance: many
d_gene: -
CDR3aa: CSARDIRGSDTQYF
CDR3nt: TGCAGTGCTAGAGATATCAGGGGATCAGATACGCAGTATTTT

v_gene: TRBV10-3
j_gene: TRBJ1-4
abundance: -
d_gene: TRBD1
CDR3aa: CAARQGTTNEKLFF
CDR3nt: TGTGCCGCACGACAGGGTACAACTAATGAAAAACTGTTTTTT

v_gene: TRBV18
j_gene: TRBJ1-6
abundance: many
d_gene: TRBD1
CDR3aa: CASSPRQGVLSPLHF
CDR3nt: TGTGCCAGCTCCCCACGACAGGGAGTCCTATCACCCCTCCACTTT

v_gene: TRBV5-6
j_gene: TRBJ1-4
abundance: -
d_gene: -
CDR3aa: CASSFTANEKLFF
CDR3nt: TGTGCCAGCAGCTTCACGGCTAATGAAAAACTGTTTTTT

v_gene: TRBV4-1
j_gene: TRBJ1-3
abundance: few
d_gene: -
CDR3aa: CASSQEVRAGNTIYF
CDR3nt: TGCGCCAGCAGCCAAGAGGTCAGGGCTGGAAACACCATATATTTT

v_gene: TRBV7-9
j_gene: TRBJ2-3
abundance: many
d_gene: -
CDR3aa: CASSLGAGRGGTDTQYF
CDR3nt: TGTGCCAGCAGCCTAGGCGCGGGGCGGGGAGGCACAGATACGCAGTATTTT

v_gene: TRBV12-3/TRBV12-4
j_gene: TRBJ2-5
abundance: -
d_gene: TRBD2
CDR3aa: CASSPRLAAAQYF
CDR3nt: TGTGCCAGCAGCCCTCGACTAGCGGCGGCCCAGTACTTC

v_gene: TRBV4-2
j_gene: TRBJ1-5
abundance: many
d_gene: -
CDR3aa: CASSLEGHSNQPQHF
CDR3nt: TGTGCCAGCAGCCTGGAGGGACATAGCAATCAGCCCCAGCATTTT